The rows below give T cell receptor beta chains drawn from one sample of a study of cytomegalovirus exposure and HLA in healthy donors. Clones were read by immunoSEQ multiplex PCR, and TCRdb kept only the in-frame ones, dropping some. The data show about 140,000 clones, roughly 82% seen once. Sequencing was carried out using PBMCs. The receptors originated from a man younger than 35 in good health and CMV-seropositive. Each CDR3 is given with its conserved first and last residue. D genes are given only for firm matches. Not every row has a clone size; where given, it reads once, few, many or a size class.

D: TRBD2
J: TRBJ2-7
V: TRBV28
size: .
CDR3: CATGGQDFYQQYF
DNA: TGTGCCACGGGAGGGCAGGACTTTTATCAGCAGTACTTC

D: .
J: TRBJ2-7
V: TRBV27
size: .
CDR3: CASSLGAGLWNEQYF
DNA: TGTGCCAGCAGCCTCGGGGCGGGACTCTGGAACGAGCAGTACTTC

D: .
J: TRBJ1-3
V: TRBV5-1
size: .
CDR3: CASSLGRLHPVDSNSGNTIYF
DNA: TGCGCCAGCAGCTTGGGTAGGCTTCACCCCGTAGACTCAAACTCTGGAAACACCATATATTTT

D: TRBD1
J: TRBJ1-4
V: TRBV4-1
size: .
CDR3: CASSQDGQGVEKLFF
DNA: TGCGCCAGCAGCCAAGATGGACAGGGGGTTGAAAAACTGTTTTTT

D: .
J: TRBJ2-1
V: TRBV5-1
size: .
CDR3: CASSFQGKTSYNEQFF
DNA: TGCGCCAGCAGCTTCCAGGGAAAAACCTCCTACAATGAGCAGTTCTTC

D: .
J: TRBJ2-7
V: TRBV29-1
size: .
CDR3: CSVLLSVSYEQYF
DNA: TGCAGCGTTCTGTTATCAGTCTCCTACGAGCAGTACTTC

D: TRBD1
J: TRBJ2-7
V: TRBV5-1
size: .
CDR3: CASSLVRQGVYEQYF
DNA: TGCGCCAGCAGCTTGGTCAGGCAGGGGGTGTACGAGCAGTACTTC

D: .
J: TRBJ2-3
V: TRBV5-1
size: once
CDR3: CASQIPQGGSDTQYF
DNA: TGCGCCAGCCAAATTCCTCAGGGGGGTTCAGATACGCAGTATTTT

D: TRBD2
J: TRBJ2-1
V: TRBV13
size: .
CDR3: CASRVSGTSYYNEQFF
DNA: TGTGCCAGCAGAGTTTCCGGGACTAGCTACTACAATGAGCAGTTCTTC

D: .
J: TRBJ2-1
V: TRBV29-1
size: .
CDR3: CSVELRRYNEQFF
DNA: TGCAGCGTTGAGTTGCGGAGGTACAATGAGCAGTTCTTC

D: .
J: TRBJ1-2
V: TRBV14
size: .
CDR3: CASSQVVRGGYTF
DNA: TGTGCCAGCAGCCAAGTCGTTAGGGGTGGCTACACCTTC

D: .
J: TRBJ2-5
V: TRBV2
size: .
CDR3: CASSDREWETQYF
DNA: TGTGCCAGCAGTGACCGGGAATGGGAGACCCAGTACTTC

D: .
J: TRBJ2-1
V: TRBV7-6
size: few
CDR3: CASSFGMNNEQFF
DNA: TGTGCCAGCAGCTTCGGGATGAACAATGAGCAGTTCTTC

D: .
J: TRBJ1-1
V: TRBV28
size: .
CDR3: CASSARGLNTEAFF
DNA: TGTGCCAGCAGTGCTCGAGGGCTGAACACTGAAGCTTTCTTT

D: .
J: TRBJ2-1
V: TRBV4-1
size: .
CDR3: CASSHPPTGTYEQFF
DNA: TGCGCCAGCAGCCACCCCCCGACTGGTACATATGAGCAGTTCTTC

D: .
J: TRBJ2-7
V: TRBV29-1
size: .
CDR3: CSVGLSAYEQYF
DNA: TGCAGCGTCGGACTCAGCGCCTACGAGCAGTACTTC

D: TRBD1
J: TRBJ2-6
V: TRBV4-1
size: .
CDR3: CASSQVLTGLGGPGANVLTF
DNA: TGCGCCAGCAGCCAAGTTTTGACAGGGTTAGGGGGACCTGGGGCCAACGTCCTGACTTTC

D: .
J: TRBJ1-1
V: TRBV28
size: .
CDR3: CASSLVPGNTEAFF
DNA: TGTGCCAGCAGTTTGGTCCCAGGGAACACTGAAGCTTTCTTT

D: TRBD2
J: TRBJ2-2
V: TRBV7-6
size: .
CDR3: CASSASGRASGELFF
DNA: TGTGCCAGCAGCGCAAGCGGGAGGGCCTCCGGGGAGCTGTTTTTT

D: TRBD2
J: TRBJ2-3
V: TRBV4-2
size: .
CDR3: CASSHPGTSREGSYF
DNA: TGTGCCAGCAGCCATCCTGGGACTAGCCGAGAAGGTTCGTATTTT

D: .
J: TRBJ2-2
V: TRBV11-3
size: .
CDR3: CASSRYRAGELFF
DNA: TGTGCCAGCAGCCGTTACAGGGCCGGGGAGCTGTTTTTT

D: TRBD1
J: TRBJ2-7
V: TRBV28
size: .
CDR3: CASSGPGQGAWEQYF
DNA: TGTGCCAGCAGTGGGCCGGGACAGGGGGCATGGGAGCAGTACTTC

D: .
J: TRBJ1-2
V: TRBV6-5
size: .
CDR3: CASSYSSGGANYGYTF
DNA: TGTGCCAGCAGTTACTCGAGTGGCGGAGCTAACTATGGCTACACCTTC

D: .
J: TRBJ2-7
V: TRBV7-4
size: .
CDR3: CASSGGHAGEQYF
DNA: TGTGCCAGCAGTGGAGGACATGCGGGGGAGCAGTACTTC

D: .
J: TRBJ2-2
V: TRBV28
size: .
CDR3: CASSNLVGELFF
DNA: TGTGCCAGCTCAAATTTAGTCGGGGAGCTGTTTTTT

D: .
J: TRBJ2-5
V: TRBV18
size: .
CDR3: CASSPSGETQYF
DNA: TGTGCCAGCTCACCGAGCGGGGAGACCCAGTACTTC